This entry concerns a single TCR beta chain. Its antigen is as yet unknown. The record originates from a study of shared clonotypes between healthy human individuals. Whole-study findings and limits: Researchers found naive subsets generally carried larger estimated richness than memory subsets.

Germline CDR1 and CDR2: MDHEN and SYDVKM. The CDR3 loop spans 13 amino acids. For sorted subsets, approximately 200 ng DNA per replicate equaled 30,000 or so T cell genomes. As originally analysed: Filtering of immunoSEQ junctional sequences could not match full-length read filtering. Sequencing used immunoSEQ multiplex PCR; TCRdb keeps in-frame clones, though not all of them. That table is the source of V, J and clone size, and D and trimming were worked out from the DNA. Of a few million clones in the sample, approximately 95% were seen once. Sequenced sample: naive CD4+ T cells from PBMCs. Subset described: CD45RA+ positively selected. The sequence was obtained from a man between 18 and 35 years old in good health. Some clones in this sample may be carry-over from other donors' samples. The chain couples TRBV28 to TRBJ2-5; TRBD2 matches 8 bases. The J call may be faulty, since TRBJ2-7 better matches the DNA end. This chain's CDR3 is CASSIAGSYEQYF. Here the CDR3 DNA reads TGTGCCAGCAGTATAGCGGGGTCCTACGAGCAGTACTTC.